These 18 T cell receptor beta chains were sequenced from one sample in a study of T cells after yellow fever vaccination. TCRdb itself ran the 5' RACE reads through MiXCR, one entry per CDR3 protein. Among some 500,000 distinct CDR3 sequences listed, roughly 12% were seen once. The sample here was PBMCs, taken on the day of the yellow fever booster vaccination. The receptors were gathered from a man younger than 40 who received the YFV17D yellow fever vaccine.

This clonotype was recorded a few times. V gene TRBV20-1 combines with J gene TRBJ2-7; 9 nucleotides align to TRBD2. Germline V gene data show CDR1 as DFQATT and CDR2 as SNEGSKA (reference sequence). The CDR3 is made up of 13 amino acids. Trimming cost V 4 bases and J 4 bases; bases outside gene matches: 5. In nucleotides, the CDR3 is TGCAGTGCTACCGGGACTAGCCTTTACGAGCAGTACTTC. This gives the protein CSATGTSLYEQYF.

The gene calls are TRBV4-1 and TRBJ1-4; D remains ambiguous. The CDR3 has 14 amino acids. Germline CDR1 is MGHRA and CDR2 is YSYEKL. V was pared by 3 bases and J by 0 bases, with 5 bases between. The CDR3 sequence is CASSHGTTNEKLFF. The DNA for the CDR3 is TGCGCCAGCAGCCACGGGACAACTAATGAAAAACTGTTTTTT.

This chain links TRBV5-6 with TRBJ2-2, with 14 bases identical to TRBD2. The CDR3 has 16 amino acids. Per germline, CDR1 SGHDT and CDR2 YYEEEE. V shed 4 bases and J 7 bases; nucleotides not matched to a gene: 6. The CDR3 here is CASSPGLAGVIGELFF. CDR3 nucleotides: TGTGCCAGCAGCCCGGGACTAGCGGGAGTAATCGGGGAGCTGTTTTTT.

The chain employs TRBV29-1 and TRBJ2-1; possible D gene TRBD2, 5 bases. In germline, CDR1 is SQVTM, CDR2 ANQGSEA. The CDR3 is made up of 14 amino acids. The ends were cut back, 6 bases at V and 4 bases at J, with 16 bases in the middle. CDR3 residues: CSVHRPGIYNEQFF. The CDR3, as DNA: TGCAGCGTCCACCGCCCGGGGATTTACAATGAGCAGTTCTTC.

V is TRBV28 and J is TRBJ2-7, with TRBD1 identical over 10 bases. This CDR3 region has 16 residues. V dropped 6 bases and J dropped 0; count of bases not matched to a gene: 8. Germline V gene sequence: CDR1 MDHEN, CDR2 SYDVKM. CDR3 region: CASRTGGLTVSYEQYF. The CDR3, as DNA: TGTGCCAGCAGGACAGGGGGCCTGACTGTCTCCTACGAGCAGTACTTC.

V and J are TRBV7-6 and TRBJ2-3; the D is unclear. Per germline, CDR1 SGHVS and CDR2 FNYEAQ. Trimming shortened V by 5 bases and J by 0 bases, and 9 bases separated the two germline ends. This CDR3 spans 14 amino acids. CDR3 sequence reads: CASSPQASTDTQYF. Written as DNA, the CDR3 is TGTGCCAGCAGCCCTCAGGCGAGCACAGATACGCAGTATTTT.

The rearrangement uses TRBV6-2 or TRBV6-3 and TRBJ1-4; D is unclear. CDR3 length: 13 amino acids. Germline CDR1 reads MNHEY; CDR2 reads SVGEGT. V shed 3 bases and J shed 11 bases, with 13 bases lying between them. In nucleotides, the CDR3 is TGTGCCAGCAGTTATGGCAGCCCCGTGAAACTGTTTTTT. Translating gives CASSYGSPVKLFF.

The V gene is TRBV7-9, the J gene TRBJ2-3, with TRBD1 matching over 7 bases. J was trimmed by 5 bases and V by 4 bases; bases with no gene match: 12. Germline CDR1 reads SEHNR; CDR2 reads FQNEAQ (reference sequence). The CDR3 is 16 amino acids. CDR3 in amino acids: CASSSRGPGVGDTQYF. The CDR3 coding sequence is TGTGCCAGCAGCTCGAGGGGGCCCGGGGTTGGAGATACGCAGTATTTT.

This clonotype was observed a few times. The rearrangement links TRBV7-9 to TRBJ2-2; D is ambiguous. Germline V lookup: CDR1 SEHNR, CDR2 FQNEAQ (reference sequence). The germline V and J ends were trimmed by 5 bases and 4 bases, with 8 bases remaining between them. The CDR3 has 13 residues. CDR3: CASSAKGTGELFF. CDR3 nucleotides: TGTGCCAGCAGCGCCAAGGGCACCGGGGAGCTGTTTTTT.

This clonotype was found many times. The CDR3 region is CASSGTGYSNQPQHF. The CDR3 coding sequence is TGTGCCAGCAGCGGGACAGGCTATAGCAATCAGCCCCAGCATTTT. The chain carries TRBV7-2 and TRBJ1-5, with 8 positions matching TRBD1. Germline V gene lookup returns CDR1 SGHTA and CDR2 FQGNSA. Losses at the gene ends were 5 bases for V and 0 bases for J; bases not matched to a gene: 3. The CDR3 extends over 15 amino acids.

This clonotype has ten or more counts. The chain is built from TRBV19 and TRBJ2-3; TRBD2 matches at 7 bases. CDR3 length: 17 residues. V was clipped by 5 bases and J by 4 bases; unmatched bases: 15. CDR1 and CDR2 from the germline V gene are LNHDA and SQIVND (reference sequence). This CDR3 reads CASSQLWTRDSPDTQYF. CDR3 nucleotide sequence: TGTGCCAGTAGTCAACTTTGGACTAGGGATTCCCCAGATACGCAGTATTTT.

This clonotype has a handful of counts. The gene calls are TRBV5-1 and TRBJ1-1; TRBD1 matches at 11 bases. Germline trimming cut 4 bases from V and 5 bases from J; bases unmatched to any gene: 7. The CDR3 length is 15 residues. CDR1 SGHRS and CDR2 YFSETQ come from the germline V gene. The CDR3 is CASSVPGTGGTEAFF. The CDR3 DNA reads TGCGCCAGCAGCGTCCCCGGGACAGGGGGAACTGAAGCTTTCTTT.

The chain joins TRBV4-3 to TRBJ2-1; D may be TRBD2 (6 bases). This CDR3 region has 15 residues. Per germline, CDR1 LGHNA and CDR2 YSLEER. V gave up 3 bases and J gave up 9 bases, with 18 bases separating them. CDR3 DNA: TGCGCCAGCAGCCATCGCGGGGCAAGACGAGCTGAGCAGTTCTTC. It yields the protein CASSHRGARRAEQFF.

This clonotype was counted only a few times. The chain joins TRBV7-9 to TRBJ1-4; 8 positions agree with TRBD1. Germline assignment: CDR1 SEHNR and CDR2 FQNEAQ (reference sequence). The J segment lost 6 bases and the V segment lost 9 bases, leaving 6 bases of the junction unmatched. The CDR3 extends over 13 amino acids. The CDR3 coding sequence is TGTGCCAGTAAGCAGGGGGCCCATGAAAAACTGTTTTTT. Encoded protein: CASKQGAHEKLFF.

This clonotype was counted between two and nine times. The chain couples TRBV15 to TRBJ1-5; unclear D gene. Germline CDR1 and CDR2: LNHNV and YYDKDF (reference sequence). The CDR3 sequence is 13 residues long. Deletions cut 0 bases from V and 6 bases from J, with 6 bases between. The CDR3 loop reads CATSRDIGQPQHF. CDR3 nucleotide sequence: TGTGCCACCAGCAGAGATATCGGTCAGCCCCAGCATTTT.

This chain uses TRBV7-6 with TRBJ2-5; D might be TRBD2 (6 bases). V dropped 5 bases and J dropped 5 bases, with 21 bases sitting between them. The CDR3 runs to 16 residues. CDR1 SGHVS and CDR2 FNYEAQ come from the germline V gene. DNA of the CDR3: TGTGCCAGCAGCCCGAAGCGGGCGGGATATTTGGAGACCCAGTACTTC. Translated: CASSPKRAGYLETQYF. Filled out from reference TRBV7-6 and TRBJ2-5, the complete variable domain reads GAGVSQSPRYKVTKRGQDVALRCDPISGHVSLYWYRQALGQGPEFLTYFNYEAQQDKSGLPNDRFSAERPEGSISTLTIQRTEQRDSAMYRCASSPKRAGYLETQYFGPGTRLLVL.

This clonotype was seen a handful of times. The chain employs TRBV5-1 and TRBJ2-7; D ambiguous. This CDR3 contains 13 residues. V lost 1 base, J lost 6 bases, and 11 bases lay in between. Germline CDR1 is SGHRS and CDR2 is YFSETQ. The CDR3: CASSLPTGPEQYF. CDR3 nucleotides: TGCGCCAGCAGCTTGCCGACCGGGCCCGAGCAGTACTTC.

The chain couples TRBV4-2 to TRBJ2-7; 7 bases fit TRBD1. There are 14 residues in the CDR3. V dropped 2 bases and J dropped 3; count of bases not matched to a gene: 4. Per the germline V gene, CDR1 is LGHNA and CDR2 is YNFKEQ. CDR3 amino acids: CASSQRDSIYEQYF. The CDR3 DNA reads as TGTGCCAGCAGCCAACGGGACAGTATCTACGAGCAGTACTTC.